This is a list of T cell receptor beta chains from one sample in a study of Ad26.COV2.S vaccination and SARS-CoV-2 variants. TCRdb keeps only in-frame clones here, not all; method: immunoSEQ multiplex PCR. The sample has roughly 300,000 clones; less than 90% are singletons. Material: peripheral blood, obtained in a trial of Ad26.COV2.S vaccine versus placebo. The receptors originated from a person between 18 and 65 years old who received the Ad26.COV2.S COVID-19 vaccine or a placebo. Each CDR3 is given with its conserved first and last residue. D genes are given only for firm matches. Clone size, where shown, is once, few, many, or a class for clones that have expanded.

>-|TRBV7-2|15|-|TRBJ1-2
TGTGCCAGCAGCCCTCCGGGACCGATTAACTATGGCTACACCTTC
CASSPPGPINYGYTF
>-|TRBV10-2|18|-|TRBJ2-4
TGCGCCAGTTTTGACCCGGGGGCCGAATTCTTAGCCAAAAACATTCAGTACTTC
CASFDPGAEFLAKNIQYF
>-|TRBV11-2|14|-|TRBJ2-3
TGTGCCAGCAGCTTAGAATCCTCAGAAGATACGCAGTATTTT
CASSLESSEDTQYF
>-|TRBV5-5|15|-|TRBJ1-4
TGTGCCAGCAGTTTGGGCCGGGATCCAAGTGAAAAACTGTTTTTT
CASSLGRDPSEKLFF
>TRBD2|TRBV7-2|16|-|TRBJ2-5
TGTGCCAGCAGCCCCTGGAGCGGGGCCCGGGGAGAGACCCAGTACTTC
CASSPWSGARGETQYF
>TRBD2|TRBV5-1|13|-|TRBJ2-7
TGCGCCAGCAGCGGGACTAGCGGGGACGAGCAGTACTTC
CASSGTSGDEQYF
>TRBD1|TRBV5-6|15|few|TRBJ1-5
TGTGCCAGCAGCGAGGGTACAGGGGGCAATCAGCCCCAGCATTTT
CASSEGTGGNQPQHF
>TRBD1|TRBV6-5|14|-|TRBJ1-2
TGTGCCAGCAGTCCCGACAGGGCCAAAGGGGGCTACACCTTC
CASSPDRAKGGYTF
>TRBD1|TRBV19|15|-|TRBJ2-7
TGTGCCAGTAAGGCAGGACAGGGGGCTTACTACGAGCAGTACTTC
CASKAGQGAYYEQYF
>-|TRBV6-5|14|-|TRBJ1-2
TGTGCCAGCAGGGATCGGGACGGCCCTTATGGCTACACCTTC
CASRDRDGPYGYTF
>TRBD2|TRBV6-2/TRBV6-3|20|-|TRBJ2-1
TGTGCCAGCAGTTACCCCCGTATGGGACTAGATACCAAAACCTACAATGAGCAGTTCTTC
CASSYPRMGLDTKTYNEQFF
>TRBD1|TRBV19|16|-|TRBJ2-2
TGTGCCAGTAGTACTAGGCGGACAGGGCACACCGGGGAGCTGTTTTTT
CASSTRRTGHTGELFF
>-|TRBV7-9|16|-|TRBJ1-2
TGTGCCAGCAGCACCCCTAGCTGGGAGACGGACTATGGCTACACCTTC
CASSTPSWETDYGYTF
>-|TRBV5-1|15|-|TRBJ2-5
TGCGCCAGCAGCTTAAGTTCCCCCAGCGGAGAGACCCAGTACTTC
CASSLSSPSGETQYF
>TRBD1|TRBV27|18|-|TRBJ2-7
TGTGCCAGCAGTTTATCATTTGGGACAGGGCGACCGACGTACGAGCAGTACTTC
CASSLSFGTGRPTYEQYF
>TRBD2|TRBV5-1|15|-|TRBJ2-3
TGCGCCAGCGTCGGCGGGGGGCTCAGCACAGATACGCAGTATTTT
CASVGGGLSTDTQYF
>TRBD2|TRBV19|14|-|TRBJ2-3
TGTGCCAGTAGCCCAGCGGGGGGCACAGATACGCAGTATTTT
CASSPAGGTDTQYF
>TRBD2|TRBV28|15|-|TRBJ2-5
TGTGCCAGCAGTTTGGGGCTAGCGGGAGTAGAGACCCAGTACTTC
CASSLGLAGVETQYF
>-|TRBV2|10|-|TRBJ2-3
TGTGCCAGGACGGGGGATACGCAGTATTTT
CARTGDTQYF
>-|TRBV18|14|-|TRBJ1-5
TGTGCCAGCTCAAATACAGGGAATGGCCAGCCCCAGCATTTT
CASSNTGNGQPQHF
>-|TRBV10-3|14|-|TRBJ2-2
TGTGCCATCAGTGACCTAGGAGCCACCGGGGAGCTGTTTTTT
CAISDLGATGELFF
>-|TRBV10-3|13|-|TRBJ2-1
TGTGCCATCAGTGAGCCGACCCCCGGTGAGCAGTTCTTC
CAISEPTPGEQFF
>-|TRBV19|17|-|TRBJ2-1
TGTGCCAGTAGTATAGACAGGGGAACGGACCAGTACAATGAGCAGTTCTTC
CASSIDRGTDQYNEQFF
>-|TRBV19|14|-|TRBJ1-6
TGTGCCAGTACCACGGGACACCAGGGATCACCCCTCCACTTT
CASTTGHQGSPLHF
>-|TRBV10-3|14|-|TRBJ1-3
TGTGCCATCAGGCCGGGGGACTCTGGAAACACCATATATTTT
CAIRPGDSGNTIYF
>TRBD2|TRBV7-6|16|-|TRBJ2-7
TGTGCCAGCAGCTCCGTTTCTAGCGGGAGAGCTGGGGAGCAGTACTTC
CASSSVSSGRAGEQYF
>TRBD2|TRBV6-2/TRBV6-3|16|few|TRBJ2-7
TGTGCCAGCAGTCCCTCCCACGGCGGGAGTTACAACGAGCAGTACTTC
CASSPSHGGSYNEQYF
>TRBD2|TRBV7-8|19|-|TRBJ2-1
TGTGCCAGCAGCTTTGGCGGGGGGTACGATCTAAGCTCCTACAATGAGCAGTTCTTC
CASSFGGGYDLSSYNEQFF
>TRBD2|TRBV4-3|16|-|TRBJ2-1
TGCGCCAGCAGCCGTGGACTAGCGGGAAGGTACAATGAGCAGTTCTTC
CASSRGLAGRYNEQFF